This T cell receptor beta chain appears in the sequencing data of a study of cytomegalovirus exposure and HLA in healthy donors (TCRdb year 2017). A note on the overall study: In an earlier analysis of approximately 500 of the donors, about 260 Gb of sequence data and 90 million to 130 million unique TCR beta sequences from 150 million to 200 million T cells were reported. A later analysis re-analyzed previously published TCR beta repertoires from about 730 donors and added high-resolution HLA genotyping to study TCR occurrence patterns. Every repertoire in the discovery cohort had been generated on one and the same sequencing platform. To predict cytomegalovirus infection status, the study brought together high-throughput TCR immunosequencing, statistical association of individual TCRs with disease status, and machine learning. Five DR-DQ haplotypes were treated as single units for association and clustering because of strong linkage in the cohort. Donor age, sex, ethnicity and CMV serostatus were compiled alongside the repertoire data. Typing coverage differed by locus: A, B, C, DRB1 and DQB1 were typed in roughly 629-630 donors, DQA1 in 522, DPA1 in nearly 610, and DPB1 in just under 480. Across some 400 genotyped donors of the cohort, an average of roughly 250,000 unique TCR beta nucleotide sequences per donor were sequenced, and 15% to 20% of those sequences were non-productive. A later genetic analysis took genome-wide SNP genotypes for about 65% of the 666 donors and used that subset as a discovery cohort. Along with the approximately 600-subject first cohort, a separate validation cohort of roughly 110 different subjects was used. Rather than drawing on any new phenotypic data, the later analysis identified candidate immune exposures from TCR beta sequences and the way those sequences occurred across donors. The study aimed to test whether cataloging public T cell receptors could reveal signatures of past pathogen exposure. To decide whether each TCR beta V gene segment behaved as functional or pseudogenic, an earlier analysis of some 600 of the donors relied on high-throughput TCR beta sequencing. Among the roughly 400 genotyped donors, roughly 80% belonged to the genetic ancestry cluster associated with self-reported Caucasian donors. An early release that covered about 600 HLA-typed donors contained about 290 gigabases of sequencing data and 75 million to 100 million unique TCR sequences. HLA typing covered class I and class II loci at four-digit resolution. Using immunosequencing, the study profiled T cell repertoires from 500 to 800 subjects and related those repertoires to cytomegalovirus serostatus.

Results and caveats for the whole study, not just this receptor: In a later analysis, HLA-associated TCR beta chains showed more clonal expansion and lower generation probabilities than non-associated chains that were equally common. Most CMV-associated TCR beta chains appeared to be HLA-restricted in a later analysis, and the HLA associations seemed to be driven largely by CMV exposure. In a later genetic analysis, fewer N-insertions in productive TCRs were reported among donors in an Asian-associated ancestry cluster than the 666-donor mean. A later analysis reported that several top co-occurrence clusters appeared linked to parvovirus B19, influenza, CMV and Epstein-Barr virus. Specific HLA alleles were associated with 15,000 to 20,000 TCR beta sequences at a false discovery rate of 0.05 in a later analysis. A further reported finding was that TCR beta sequences accurately predicted the HLA-A and HLA-B alleles for most subjects in the first cohort. The classifier was reported to diagnose cytomegalovirus status with high specificity and sensitivity in both the original cohort and the validation cohort. Because HLA typing was unavailable for some donors at each locus, only the typed subset was used in association tests. The authors suggested that the approach could potentially be generalized to other disease states and immunological phenotypes. The cohort was sequenced for TCR beta chains only, and without alpha or paired-chain data the features that could be detected were limited. A total of 150 to 200 TCR beta chains were listed by the study as associated with cytomegalovirus. According to a later analysis, TCR association rates differed among HLA loci, with DRB1 alleles showing the most associated TCRs and HLA-C alleles showing the fewest. An association between a missense DCLRE1C variant and V-gene and J-gene trimming of TCR beta chains was found in a later genetic analysis and replicated in an independent cohort. The presence/absence analyses assumed that sequencing depth was roughly uniform across donors, and that assumption may not be true. The sequencing pipeline was judged likely to have produced a cluster of highly shared sequence variants as a technical artifact. When HLA alleles, especially DR and DQ, strongly co-occurred, attributing TCR associations to individual alleles was difficult. Linkage disequilibrium might explain the correlated functional status among segregating V segments, but an unknown experimental factor could not be ruled out. The earlier analysis of some 560 of the donors excluded some 15 rarely observed V segments, including chromosome 9 orphons, because counts were too low. The only immune exposure information available for the cohort was CMV serostatus. In vitro tests confirmed that a few of the cytomegalovirus-associated TCR beta chains recognize cytomegalovirus antigens. While some public TCRs were present in many individuals, most TCR sequences turned up only very rarely across donors. Broadly in line with IMGT annotations, most TCR beta V segments showed up in productive rearrangements about 90% or about 30% of the time in an earlier analysis of several hundred of the donors.

Note on this clone: No antigen is known for it. Nothing much larger sits one base from this clone, and base qualities are not available.

In total, approximately 700 healthy bone marrow donors made up the cohort. Cohort members were all nominally healthy when sampled, although unrecorded immune exposures were likely present. The donor was CMV seropositive and belonged to the group of 270 or so seropositive cohort members. Each donor provided a peripheral blood sample, and peripheral blood mononuclear cells were used for TCR beta sequencing. The Qiagen DNeasy Blood Extraction Kit was used to extract genomic DNA from the blood cell samples. To prepare the library, the immunoSEQ multiplex PCR assay was applied. For the multiplex PCR, a mixture combining 60 forward primers for TCR Vbeta segments and 13 reverse primers for TCR Jbeta segments was used. Amplification of the CDR3 region of rearranged TCR beta genes was performed with a multiplex PCR assay on genomic DNA. Amplified TCR beta libraries were sequenced as 87-base-pair reads on the Illumina HiSeq System. In the paper's pipeline: Across the 600 to 700 repertoires, a later analysis counted some 81 million unique TCR beta chains, about 10 million of which were shared by at least two donors. To remove PCR and sequencing errors, raw reads were error-corrected and collapsed into unique sequences using a nearest-neighbor algorithm that merged closely related sequences. V, D and J gene segments were assigned by aligning CDR3 sequences to IMGT reference sequences. Each retained sequence needed at least a six-nucleotide match to both a V gene segment and a J gene segment. A rearrangement was called productive if the CDR3 had no stop codons and remained in frame with V and J, and every other rearrangement was called non-productive. CDR3 was defined according to IMGT convention as the region running from the second conserved V-encoded cysteine to the conserved J-encoded phenylalanine. Sequences without an unambiguous match to a single V gene segment were excluded from the earlier analysis of about 600 of the donors. An earlier analysis of a few hundred of the donors called V segments functional above 56.7% productive rearrangements and segregating when the between-donor standard deviation exceeded 5%. A statistical classification framework was built for diagnosing cytomegalovirus status from the catalog of TCR beta chain sequences. In a later analysis, V and J genes were assigned by comparing TCR nucleotide sequences against IMGT/GENE-DB human TR gene sequences. The TCRdist pipeline was used in a later analysis to assign CDR3 sequences and most-parsimonious VDJ recombination scenarios. In a later analysis, every TCR beta chain was defined by the combination of its CDR3 amino acid sequence and its V-gene family, and reads without a unique V-gene family were dropped. As a way to deal with suspected cross-contamination and a sequencing artifact, a later analysis dropped hundreds of nucleotide sequences that were highly shared and had low generation probability. For each public chain, a later analysis derived a clonal expansion index from normalized ranks of inferred template counts within each repertoire. In a later analysis, generation probabilities were computed with a VDJ recombination model fitted to out-of-frame rearrangements, and the resulting probabilities were checked against IGoR. In a later analysis, hypergeometric tests were used to score TCR-TCR, TCR-HLA and TCR-CMV co-occurrence, with a repertoire-size bias correction applied to TCR pairs. A later analysis estimated false discovery rates by permuting HLA or CMV assignments 20 times. In a later analysis, co-occurring TCRs were grouped using DBSCAN, and TCRdist sequence similarity was added for clustering within HLA-allele-positive subsets. Co-occurrence clustering excluded repertoires with fewer than 30,000 or more than 120,000 public chains, plus five with anomalous nucleotide sharing. The immuneACCESS repertoire file appears here via TCRdb, limited to in-frame rearrangements. These files lack a portion of the clones; in checked studies, under half of the deficit traces to unresolved V genes, and the cause of the others is not known. V and J calls and clone size are given by that table; D and trimming were obtained from the DNA. This sample holds 150,000 or so clones; approximately 80% were observed only once. 5.6% of the sample is held by the ten biggest clonotypes.

The sequence was obtained from a woman aged 40 to 50 in good health and CMV-seropositive. The source material was PBMCs.

The CDR3 is CASSPPLPGLPSYNEQFF. The nucleotides read TGTGCCAGCAGCCCCCCACTTCCCGGACTTCCCTCCTACAATGAGCAGTTCTTC. The chain employs TRBV28 and TRBJ2-1; TRBD2 could be the D gene, as 5 bases match. From the cysteine up to the phenylalanine, the CDR3 has a length of 18 residues. Only the CDR3 DNA is retained, 54 bases long and in frame from the first base. CDR1 and CDR2, looked up from the germline V gene, are MDHEN and SYDVKM. The V and J ends are trimmed by 6 bases and 0 bases, leaving 21 bases between them.